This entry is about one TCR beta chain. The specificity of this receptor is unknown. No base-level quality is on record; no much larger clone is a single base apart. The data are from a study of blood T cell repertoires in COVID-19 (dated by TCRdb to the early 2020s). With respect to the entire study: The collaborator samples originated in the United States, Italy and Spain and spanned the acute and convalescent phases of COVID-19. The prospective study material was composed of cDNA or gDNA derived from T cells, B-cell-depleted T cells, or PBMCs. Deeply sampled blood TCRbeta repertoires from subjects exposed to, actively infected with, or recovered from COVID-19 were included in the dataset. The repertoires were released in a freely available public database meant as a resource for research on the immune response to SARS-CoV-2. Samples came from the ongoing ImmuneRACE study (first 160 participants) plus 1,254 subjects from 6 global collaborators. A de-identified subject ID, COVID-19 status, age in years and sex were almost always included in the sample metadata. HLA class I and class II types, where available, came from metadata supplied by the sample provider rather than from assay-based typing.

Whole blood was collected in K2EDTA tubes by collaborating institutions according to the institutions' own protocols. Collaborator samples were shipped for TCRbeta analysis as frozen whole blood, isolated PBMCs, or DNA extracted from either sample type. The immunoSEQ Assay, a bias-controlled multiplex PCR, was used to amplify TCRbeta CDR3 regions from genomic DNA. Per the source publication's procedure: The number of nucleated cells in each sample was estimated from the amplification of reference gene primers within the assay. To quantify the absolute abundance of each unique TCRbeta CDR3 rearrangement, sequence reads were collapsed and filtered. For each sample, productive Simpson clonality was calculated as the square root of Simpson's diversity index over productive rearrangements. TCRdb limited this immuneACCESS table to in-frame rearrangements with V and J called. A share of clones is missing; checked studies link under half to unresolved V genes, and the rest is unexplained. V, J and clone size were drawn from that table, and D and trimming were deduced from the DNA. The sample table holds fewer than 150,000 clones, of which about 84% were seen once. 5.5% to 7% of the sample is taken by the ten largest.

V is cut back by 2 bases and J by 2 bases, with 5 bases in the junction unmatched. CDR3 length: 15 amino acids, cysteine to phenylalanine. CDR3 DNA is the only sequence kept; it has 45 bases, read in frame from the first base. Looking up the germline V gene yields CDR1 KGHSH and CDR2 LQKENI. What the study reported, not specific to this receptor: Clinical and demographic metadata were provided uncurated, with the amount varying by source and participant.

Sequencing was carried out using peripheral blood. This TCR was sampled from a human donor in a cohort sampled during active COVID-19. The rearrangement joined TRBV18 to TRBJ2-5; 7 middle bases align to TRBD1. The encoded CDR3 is CASSPAKGQQETQYF. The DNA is TGTGCCAGCTCACCAGCAAAGGGACAGCAAGAGACCCAGTACTTC.